One sample yielded the 13 T cell receptor beta chains listed below, sequenced in a study of shared clonotypes between healthy human individuals. Libraries were prepared by immunoSEQ multiplex PCR; TCRdb keeps only in-frame clonotypes and omits some of them. Of about 2.1 million clones detected, under 95% appear once; the ten largest clones hold around 1.7%. Positively selected for CCR7, the CD45RO-negative cells used as naive CD8 cells excluded terminally differentiated effector memory CD45RA+ cells. The sequenced sample was naive CD8+ T cells from PBMCs. All receptors come from a man younger than 35 in good health. Some clones in this sample may be carry-over from other donors' samples.

The chain couples TRBV19 to TRBJ1-1; possibly TRBD1 for D (6 bases). The CDR3 is 15 amino acids. The V end lost 3 bases, the J end lost 5 bases, and 16 bases lay between the germline ends. Germline CDR1 LNHDA, CDR2 SQIVND (reference sequence). For the CDR3, the DNA is TGTGCCAGTAGTATGGGGTTGGGGGCGCGGACTGAAGCTTTCTTT. Translated: CASSMGLGARTEAFF.

The V gene is TRBV28, the J gene TRBJ2-7; 9 positions agree with TRBD1. The CDR3 has 14 amino acids. Germline trimming cut 4 bases from V and 5 bases from J; bases unmatched to any gene: 6. From germline, CDR1 is MDHEN and CDR2 SYDVKM. The CDR3 loop reads CASSSGQGKDEQYF. The CDR3 nucleotides read TGTGCCAGCAGTTCGGGACAGGGTAAGGACGAGCAGTACTTC.

This rearrangement joins TRBV9 to TRBJ1-4; 9 bases agree with TRBD1. CDR1 SGDLS and CDR2 YYNGEE come from the germline V gene. This CDR3 has 14 amino acids. The V gene end was trimmed by 4 bases and the J gene end by 5 bases; junction bases not matched to a gene: 3. The CDR3 here is CASSPGTGNEKLFF. For the CDR3, the DNA is TGTGCCAGCAGCCCTGGGACAGGGAATGAAAAACTGTTTTTT.

The chain couples TRBV13 to TRBJ2-3, with 8 bases identical to TRBD1. The CDR3 is made up of 15 amino acids. CDR1 and CDR2 from the germline V gene are PRHDT and FYEKMQ (reference sequence). The V gene end was trimmed by 5 bases and the J gene end by 1 base; junction bases not matched to a gene: 5. The CDR3 is CASSHWDRRTDTQYF. The DNA for the CDR3 is TGTGCCAGCAGCCACTGGGACAGGCGCACAGATACGCAGTATTTT.

The rearrangement joins TRBV6-1 to TRBJ2-1, with D possibly TRBD2 on 6 matching bases. There are 16 residues in the CDR3. CDR1 is MNHNS and CDR2 is SASEGT in the germline V gene. V shed 3 bases and J shed 4 bases, with 16 bases lying between them. The CDR3 DNA reads TGTGCCAGCAGTGACTTAGTAGCGGCTATATACAATGAGCAGTTCTTC. It encodes CASSDLVAAIYNEQFF.

V is TRBV15 and J is TRBJ1-5, with D possibly TRBD1 on 5 matching bases. Per the germline V gene, CDR1 is LNHNV and CDR2 is YYDKDF (reference sequence). The CDR3 totals 17 residues. V lost 0 bases to trimming and J lost 1 base, with 13 bases between them. DNA for the CDR3: TGTGCCACCAGCAGAGACCCGGCAGGGCAGAGCAATCAGCCCCAGCATTTT. It is translated as CATSRDPAGQSNQPQHF.

The V gene is TRBV28, the J gene TRBJ1-1; 11 positions agree with TRBD1. After removal of 1 base from V and 8 bases from J, the junction contained 6 bases not matched to a gene. CDR3 size: 15 residues. CDR1 and CDR2 (germline): MDHEN, SYDVKM. The CDR3 sequence is CASSLYTGTGGEAFF. The CDR3 DNA reads TGTGCCAGCAGTTTATACACTGGGACAGGGGGGGAAGCTTTCTTT.

This clone came up once. The chain joins TRBV5-1 to TRBJ2-1; D possibly matches TRBD1 or TRBD2 (5 bases each). This CDR3 comprises 16 residues. Per germline, CDR1 SGHRS and CDR2 YFSETQ. V was pared by 0 bases and J by 7 bases, with 17 bases between. The CDR3 region is CASSLVPGLTRNEQFF. In DNA, the CDR3 is TGCGCCAGCAGCTTGGTGCCGGGGCTAACGAGAAATGAGCAGTTCTTC.

V usage is TRBV2 and J usage is TRBJ2-7, with D perhaps matching TRBD2 (5 bases). Germline V gene data show CDR1 as SNHLY and CDR2 as FYNNEI. V was clipped by 2 bases and J by 4 bases, with 18 bases between them. The CDR3 extends over 16 amino acids. For the CDR3, the DNA is TGTGCCAGCAGTGAACCGCCGCGGGCTACCGGATACGAGCAGTACTTC. As protein: CASSEPPRATGYEQYF. Full variable domain (rest looked up from reference TRBV2 and TRBJ2-7): EPEVTQTPSHQVTQMGQEVILRCVPISNHLYFYWYRQILGQKVEFLVSFYNNEISEKSEIFDDQFSVERPDGSNFTLKIRSTKLEDSAMYFCASSEPPRATGYEQYFGPGTRLTVT.

This clone was detected only once. This sequence joins TRBV6-6 and TRBJ2-7; D uncertain. Between the trimmed V and J ends, which lost 7 bases and 2 bases, there was a span of 15 bases. Germline CDR1 and CDR2: MNHNY and SVGAGI (reference sequence). This CDR3 spans 14 amino acids. CDR3 sequence reads: CASNAFTDPYEQYF. The CDR3, as DNA: TGTGCCAGCAACGCCTTTACGGACCCCTACGAGCAGTACTTC.

The chain is built from TRBV18 and TRBJ2-7; D unclear. Trimming stripped 3 bases from V and 2 bases from J, with 14 bases between. Per the germline V gene, CDR1 is KGHSH and CDR2 is LQKENI. The CDR3 totals 15 residues. CDR3 DNA: TGTGCCAGCTCACCCCTTAAGTCCCCTCCCTACGAGCAGTACTTC. It encodes CASSPLKSPPYEQYF.

On this clone: This specimen includes other DNA sequences encoding the same CDR3. The gene calls are TRBV9 and TRBJ1-5; D is unresolved. CDR1 is SGDLS, CDR2 YYNGEE, per germline. V was shortened by 3 bases and J by 1 base, with 5 bases between the two germline ends. CDR3 length: 13 amino acids. CDR3 nucleotide sequence: TGTGCCAGCAGCGGAGGGAGCAATCAGCCCCAGCATTTT. Translation gives CASSGGSNQPQHF.

V and J are TRBV28 and TRBJ1-2, with D unresolved. The CDR3 runs 14 residues. The germline V gene has CDR1 MDHEN and CDR2 SYDVKM. Trimming left V 2 bases short and J 8 bases short, with 15 bases between. The CDR3 spells CASSLSQPGIGYTF. The CDR3 DNA reads as TGTGCCAGCAGTTTAAGCCAGCCGGGGATAGGCTACACCTTC.